This TCR beta chain originates from a study of regulatory T cells in long-lasting Graves disease. Notes on the study in general: Thyroid tissue was not sampled; only peripheral blood was.

This clonotype has a handful of counts. The target antigen is unknown. Per germline, CDR1 KGHDR and CDR2 SFDVKD. V dropped 3 bases and J dropped 2 bases, with 20 bases sitting between them. The length of the CDR3 is 18 residues. iRepertoire HTBI primers and Arm-PCR of CDR3 regions built TCR beta libraries. TCRdb reanalysed the multiplex PCR reads using MiXCR and keeps one entry per CDR3 protein. The table records roughly 400,000 distinct CDR3 sequences, around 16% of them present only once. Time point defined: newly diagnosed GD, antithyroid drugs for less than 3 months. RNA isolated from PBMCs was used to make the TCR library. Graves' disease diagnoses used American Thyroid Association guidelines. Another study also made use of these data, one on T cells in Graves' hyperthyroidism and ophthalmopathy. That source adds: Graves' hyperthyroidism without ophthalmopathy progression within 18 months was termed stable.

The chain uses TRBV24-1 and TRBJ2-3; D call uncertain. The origin of this receptor is a woman between 40 and 55 years old with Graves disease. Sequences were derived from peripheral blood mononuclear cells (PBMCs), sampled at new diagnosis, from a patient treated with antithyroid drugs. The CDR3 bases are TGTGCCACCAGTGATCCACAGACCGTCGGAACGTACACAGATACGCAGTATTTT. Translating gives CATSDPQTVGTYTDTQYF.